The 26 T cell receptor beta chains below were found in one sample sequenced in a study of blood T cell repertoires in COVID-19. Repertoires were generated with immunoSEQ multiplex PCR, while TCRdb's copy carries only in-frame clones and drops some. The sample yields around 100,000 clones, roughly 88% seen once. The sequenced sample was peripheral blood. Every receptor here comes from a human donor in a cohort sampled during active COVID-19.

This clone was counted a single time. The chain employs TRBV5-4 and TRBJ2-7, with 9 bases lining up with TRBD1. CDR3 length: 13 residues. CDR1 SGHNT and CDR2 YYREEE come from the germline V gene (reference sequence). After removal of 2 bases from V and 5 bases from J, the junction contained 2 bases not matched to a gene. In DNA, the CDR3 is TGTGCCAGCAGCTTACAGGGGGCCCACGAGCAGTACTTC. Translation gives CASSLQGAHEQYF.

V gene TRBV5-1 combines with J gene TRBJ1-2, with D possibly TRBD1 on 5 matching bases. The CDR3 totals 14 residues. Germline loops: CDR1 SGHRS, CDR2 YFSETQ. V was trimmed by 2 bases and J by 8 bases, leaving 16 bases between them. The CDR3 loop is CASSFGQPSRGYTF. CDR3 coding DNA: TGCGCCAGCAGCTTCGGACAACCGTCTCGAGGCTACACCTTC. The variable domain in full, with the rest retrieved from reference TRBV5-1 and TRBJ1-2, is KAGVTQTPRYLIKTRGQQVTLSCSPISGHRSVSWYQQTPGQGLQFLFEYFSETQRNKGNFPGRFSGRQFSNSRSEMNVSTLELGDSALYLCASSFGQPSRGYTFGSGTRLTVV.

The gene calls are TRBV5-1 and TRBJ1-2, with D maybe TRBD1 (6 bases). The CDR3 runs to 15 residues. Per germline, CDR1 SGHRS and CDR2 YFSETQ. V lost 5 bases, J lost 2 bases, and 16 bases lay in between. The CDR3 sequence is CASRHGQQANYGYTF. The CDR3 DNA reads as TGCGCCAGCAGACACGGACAGCAGGCCAACTATGGCTACACCTTC. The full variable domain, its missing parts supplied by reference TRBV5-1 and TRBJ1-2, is KAGVTQTPRYLIKTRGQQVTLSCSPISGHRSVSWYQQTPGQGLQFLFEYFSETQRNKGNFPGRFSGRQFSNSRSEMNVSTLELGDSALYLCASRHGQQANYGYTFGSGTRLTVV.

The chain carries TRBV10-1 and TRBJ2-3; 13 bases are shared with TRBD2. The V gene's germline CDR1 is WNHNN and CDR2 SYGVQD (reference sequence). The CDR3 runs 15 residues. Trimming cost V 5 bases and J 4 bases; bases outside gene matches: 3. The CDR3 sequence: CASSLTSGGPDTQYF. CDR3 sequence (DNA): TGCGCCAGCAGTCTGACTAGCGGGGGGCCAGATACGCAGTATTTT.

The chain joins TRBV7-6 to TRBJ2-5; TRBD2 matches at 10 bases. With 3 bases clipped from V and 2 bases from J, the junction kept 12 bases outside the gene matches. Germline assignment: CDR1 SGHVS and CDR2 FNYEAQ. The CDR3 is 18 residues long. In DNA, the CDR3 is TGTGCCAGCAGCTTCCCTGGCCTAGCGGGAGTGTCGCAAGAGACCCAGTACTTC. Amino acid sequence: CASSFPGLAGVSQETQYF. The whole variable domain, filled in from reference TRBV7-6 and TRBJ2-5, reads GAGVSQSPRYKVTKRGQDVALRCDPISGHVSLYWYRQALGQGPEFLTYFNYEAQQDKSGLPNDRFSAERPEGSISTLTIQRTEQRDSAMYRCASSFPGLAGVSQETQYFGPGTRLLVL.

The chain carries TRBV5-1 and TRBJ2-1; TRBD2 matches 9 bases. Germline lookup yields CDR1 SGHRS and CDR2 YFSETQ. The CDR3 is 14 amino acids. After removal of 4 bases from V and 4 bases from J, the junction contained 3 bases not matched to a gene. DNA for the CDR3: TGCGCCAGCAGCCCGACTAGCGGATACAATGAGCAGTTCTTC. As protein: CASSPTSGYNEQFF.

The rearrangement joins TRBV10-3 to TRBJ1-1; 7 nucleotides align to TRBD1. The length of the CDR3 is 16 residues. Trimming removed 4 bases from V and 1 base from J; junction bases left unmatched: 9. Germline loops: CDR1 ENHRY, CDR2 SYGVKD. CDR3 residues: CAISGGQVGKNTEAFF. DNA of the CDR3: TGTGCCATCAGTGGAGGACAGGTCGGAAAGAACACTGAAGCTTTCTTT.

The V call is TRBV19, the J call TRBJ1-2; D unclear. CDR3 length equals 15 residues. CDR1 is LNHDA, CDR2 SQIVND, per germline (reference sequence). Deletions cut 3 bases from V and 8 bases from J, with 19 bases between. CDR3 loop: CASSIPRTSLRGYTF. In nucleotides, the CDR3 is TGTGCCAGTAGTATTCCTCGAACCTCGCTGCGGGGCTACACCTTC.

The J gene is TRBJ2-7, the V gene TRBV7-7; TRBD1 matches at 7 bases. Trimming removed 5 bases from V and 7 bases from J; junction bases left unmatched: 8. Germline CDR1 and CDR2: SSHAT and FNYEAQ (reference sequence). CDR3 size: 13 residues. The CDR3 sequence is CASSPGTVGEQYF. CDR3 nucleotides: TGTGCCAGCAGCCCCGGGACAGTGGGAGAGCAGTACTTC.

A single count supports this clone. DNA for the CDR3: TGTGCCAGCAAGGACAGGGGCGTTTTGACTGAAGCTTTCTTT. It is translated as CASKDRGVLTEAFF. The J gene is TRBJ1-1, the V gene TRBV6-5; TRBD1 matches at 9 bases. This CDR3 has 14 amino acids. Germline assignment: CDR1 MNHEY and CDR2 SVGAGI. Trimming at V came to 7 bases and at J to 5 bases, leaving 8 bases not matched to a gene.

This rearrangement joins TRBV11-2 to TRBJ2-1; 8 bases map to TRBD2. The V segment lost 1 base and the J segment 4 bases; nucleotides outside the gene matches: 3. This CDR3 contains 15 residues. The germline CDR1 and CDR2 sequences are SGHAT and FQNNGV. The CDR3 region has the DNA TGTGCCAGCAGCTTAGCACTAGCGGAGTACAATGAGCAGTTCTTC. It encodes CASSLALAEYNEQFF.

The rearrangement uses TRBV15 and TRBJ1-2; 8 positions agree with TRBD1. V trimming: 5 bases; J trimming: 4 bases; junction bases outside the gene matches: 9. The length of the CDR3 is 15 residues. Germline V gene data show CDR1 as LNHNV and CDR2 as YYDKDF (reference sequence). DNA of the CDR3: TGTGCCACCAGCCAAACAGGGGGGGATCGCTATGGCTACACCTTC. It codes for CATSQTGGDRYGYTF.

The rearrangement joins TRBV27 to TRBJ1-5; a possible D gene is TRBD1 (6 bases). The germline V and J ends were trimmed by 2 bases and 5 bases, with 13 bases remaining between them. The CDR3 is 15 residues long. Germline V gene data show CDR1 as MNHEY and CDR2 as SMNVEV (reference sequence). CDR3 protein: CASSLLQGPDQPQHF. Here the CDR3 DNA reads TGTGCCAGCAGTTTACTACAGGGACCCGATCAGCCCCAGCATTTT.

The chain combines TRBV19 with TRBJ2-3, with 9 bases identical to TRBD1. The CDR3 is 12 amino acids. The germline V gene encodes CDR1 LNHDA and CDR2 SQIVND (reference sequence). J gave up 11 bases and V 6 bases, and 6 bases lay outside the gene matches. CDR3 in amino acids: CASRGWGQGQYF. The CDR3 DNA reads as TGTGCCAGTAGGGGATGGGGACAGGGGCAGTATTTT.

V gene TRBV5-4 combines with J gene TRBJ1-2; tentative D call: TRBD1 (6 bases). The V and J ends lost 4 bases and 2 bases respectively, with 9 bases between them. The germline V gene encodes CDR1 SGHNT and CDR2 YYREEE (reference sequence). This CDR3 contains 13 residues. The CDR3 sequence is CASSPDRNYGYTF. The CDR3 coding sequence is TGTGCCAGCAGCCCAGACAGGAACTATGGCTACACCTTC.

The CDR3 sequence is CASSNTGVGDTQYF. The DNA for the CDR3 is TGTGCCAGTAGTAATACAGGGGTGGGAGATACGCAGTATTTT. The V call is TRBV19, the J call TRBJ2-3, with 7 positions matching TRBD1. The V gene end was trimmed by 4 bases and the J gene end by 5 bases; junction bases not matched to a gene: 6. The CDR3 is made up of 14 amino acids. Germline V gene lookup returns CDR1 LNHDA and CDR2 SQIVND (reference sequence).

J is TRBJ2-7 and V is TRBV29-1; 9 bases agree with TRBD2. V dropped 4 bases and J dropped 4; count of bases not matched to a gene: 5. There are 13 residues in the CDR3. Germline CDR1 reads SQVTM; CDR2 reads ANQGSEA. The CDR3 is CSVGAGGGYEQYF. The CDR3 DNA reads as TGCAGCGTTGGCGCGGGAGGGGGGTACGAGCAGTACTTC.

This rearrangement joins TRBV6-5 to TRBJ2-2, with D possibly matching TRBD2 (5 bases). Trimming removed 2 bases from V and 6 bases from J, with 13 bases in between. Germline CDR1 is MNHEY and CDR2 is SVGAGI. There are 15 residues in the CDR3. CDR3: CASSYDYLTAGELFF. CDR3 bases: TGTGCCAGCAGTTACGACTATCTGACCGCCGGGGAGCTGTTTTTT.

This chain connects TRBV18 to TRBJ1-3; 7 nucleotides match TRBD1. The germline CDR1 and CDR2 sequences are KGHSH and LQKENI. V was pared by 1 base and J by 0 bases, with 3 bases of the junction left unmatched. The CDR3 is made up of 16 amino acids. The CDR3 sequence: CASSPLRDSSGNTIYF. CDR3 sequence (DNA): TGTGCCAGCTCACCACTACGGGACAGCTCTGGAAACACCATATATTTT.

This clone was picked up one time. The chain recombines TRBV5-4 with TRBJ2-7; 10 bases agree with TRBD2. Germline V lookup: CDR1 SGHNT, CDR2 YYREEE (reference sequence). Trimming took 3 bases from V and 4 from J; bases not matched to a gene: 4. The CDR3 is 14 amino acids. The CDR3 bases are TGTGCCAGCAGCTCCGGACTAGCGGCTTACGAGCAGTACTTC. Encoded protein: CASSSGLAAYEQYF. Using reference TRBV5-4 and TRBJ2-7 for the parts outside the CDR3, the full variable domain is ETGVTQSPTHLIKTRGQQVTLRCSSQSGHNTVSWYQQALGQGPQFIFQYYREEENGRGNFPPRFSGLQFPNYSSELNVNALELDDSALYLCASSSGLAAYEQYFGPGTRLTVT.

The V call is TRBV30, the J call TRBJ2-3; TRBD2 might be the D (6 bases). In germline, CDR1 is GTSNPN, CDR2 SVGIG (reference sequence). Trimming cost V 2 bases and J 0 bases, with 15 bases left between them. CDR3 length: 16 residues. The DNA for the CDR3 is TGTGCCTGGAGTCGTCGGGGACTCCTGAGCACAGATACGCAGTATTTT. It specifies CAWSRRGLLSTDTQYF.

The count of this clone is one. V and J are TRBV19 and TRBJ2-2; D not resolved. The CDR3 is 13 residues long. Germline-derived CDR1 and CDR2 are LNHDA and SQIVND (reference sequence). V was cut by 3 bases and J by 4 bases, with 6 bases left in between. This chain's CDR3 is CASSMGSTGELFF. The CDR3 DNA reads TGTGCCAGTAGTATGGGCAGCACCGGGGAGCTGTTTTTT.

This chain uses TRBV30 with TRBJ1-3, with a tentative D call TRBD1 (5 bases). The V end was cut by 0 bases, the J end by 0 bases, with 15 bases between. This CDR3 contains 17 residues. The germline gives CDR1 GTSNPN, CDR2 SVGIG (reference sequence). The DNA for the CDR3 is TGTGCCTGGAGTGTCCGCTTCGACAGTGCCTCTGGAAACACCATATATTTT. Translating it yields CAWSVRFDSASGNTIYF.

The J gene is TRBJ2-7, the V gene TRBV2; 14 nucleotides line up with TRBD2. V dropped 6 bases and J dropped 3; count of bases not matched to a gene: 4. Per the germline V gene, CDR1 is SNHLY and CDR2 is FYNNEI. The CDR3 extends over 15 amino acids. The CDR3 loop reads CASRLGLAGDYEQYF. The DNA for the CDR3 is TGTGCCAGCAGACTGGGACTAGCGGGAGACTACGAGCAGTACTTC.

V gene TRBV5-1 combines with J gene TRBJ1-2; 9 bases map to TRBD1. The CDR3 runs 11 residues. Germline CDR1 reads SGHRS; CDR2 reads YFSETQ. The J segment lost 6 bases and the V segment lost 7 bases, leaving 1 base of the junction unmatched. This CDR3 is CASGQGNGYTF. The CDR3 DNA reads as TGCGCCAGCGGACAGGGGAATGGCTACACCTTC.

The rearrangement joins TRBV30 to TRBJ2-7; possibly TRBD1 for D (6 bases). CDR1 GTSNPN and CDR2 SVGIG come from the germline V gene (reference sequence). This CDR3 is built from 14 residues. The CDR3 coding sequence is TGTGCTTGGGGGCCAGGGGTTGTCTCCTACGAGCAGTACTTC. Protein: CAWGPGVVSYEQYF.